The clone carrying this TCR beta chain was seen more than once but under ten times. From germline, CDR1 is SGHTA and CDR2 FQGTGA. Between the trimmed V and J ends, which lost 1 base and 1 base, there was a span of 19 bases. There are 18 residues in the CDR3. This specimen comes from a study of patients and donors after allogeneic stem cell transplantation. TCRdb redid the calling of the RT-PCR reads with MiXCR, one entry per CDR3 protein. The sample includes about 960,000 distinct CDR3 sequences, over 15% seen only once; the top ten take around 5.5%. This chain joins TRBV7-3 and TRBJ1-1, with a weak D call TRBD1 (5 bases). The clonotype was recovered from a human donor who was either an allogeneic HSCT recipient or a stem cell or donor lymphocyte infusion donor (not recorded which). It is not recorded whose cells these are; they may come from a transplant donor. The sequencing sample was made of blood, either unsorted or a sorted T cell fraction (not recorded which). The CDR3 spells CASSLRGTSAGKNTEAFF. The CDR3 DNA reads TGTGCCAGCAGCTTAAGGGGGACGTCGGCGGGAAAGAACACTGAAGCTTTCTTT. Drawing the rest from reference TRBV7-3 and TRBJ1-1, the complete variable domain is GAGVSQTPSNKVTEKGKYVELRCDPISGHTALYWYRQSLGQGPEFLIYFQGTGAADDSGLPNDRFFAVRPEGSVSTLKIQRTERGDSAVYLCASSLRGTSAGKNTEAFFGQGTRLTVV.